This entry is about one TCR beta chain. Which antigen it targets is not known. The sample holds no much larger clone one base away, and base qualities are not on file. The immunoSEQ Assay, a bias-controlled multiplex PCR, was used to amplify TCRbeta CDR3 regions from genomic DNA. Per the authors' processing: The number of nucleated cells in each sample was estimated by amplification of reference gene primers within the assay. Sequence reads were collapsed and filtered to measure the absolute abundance of every unique TCRbeta CDR3 rearrangement. Productive Simpson clonality was computed per sample as the square root of Simpson's diversity index over productive rearrangements. The table comes from immuneACCESS by way of TCRdb, which keeps in-frame sequences with V and J called. Part of the clones is missing from these tables; in studies checked, under half for an unresolved V gene and the rest for unknown reasons. V, J and clone size derive from that table, while D and trimming were established from the DNA sequence. A total of approximately 190,000 clones appear in this sample, around 80% of them only once. About 20% of the sample is taken by the ten largest.

The collaborating institutions used their own protocols to collect whole blood in K2EDTA tubes. For TCRbeta analysis, collaborator samples were shipped as frozen whole blood, as isolated PBMCs, or as DNA extracted from either sample type. This specimen comes from a study of blood T cell repertoires in COVID-19 (dated by TCRdb to between 2020 and 2021). Concerning the study at large: Samples covering the acute and convalescent phases of COVID-19 were provided by collaborators in the United States, Italy and Spain. The material from the prospective study consisted of cDNA or gDNA derived from T cells, B-cell-depleted T cells, or PBMCs. Subjects who had been exposed to COVID-19, were actively infected with it, or had recovered from it provided the deeply sampled blood TCRbeta repertoires that made up the dataset. The repertoires were released in a freely available public database intended as a resource for research on the immune response to SARS-CoV-2. The samples were drawn from two sources: the first 160 participants of the ongoing ImmuneRACE study, and 1,000 to 1,500 subjects contributed by 6 global collaborators. A de-identified subject ID, COVID-19 status, age in years and sex were almost always included in the sample metadata. Where available, HLA class I and class II types were taken from metadata supplied by the sample provider and were not determined by assay-based typing.

The germline V gene (reference sequence) specifies LNHDA as CDR1 and SQIVND as CDR2. The CDR3 holds 12 amino acids from the cysteine to the phenylalanine. Left in the record is the CDR3 DNA by itself, 36 bases read in frame from the first base. V is shortened by 5 bases, J by 6 bases, and the region joining them spans 8 bases. The paper's findings and limits, for the study overall: How much clinical and demographic metadata was included differed by source and by participant, and the metadata was provided uncurated.

What was sequenced was peripheral blood. This receptor was identified in a human donor in a cohort sampled during active COVID-19. The chain joins TRBV19 to TRBJ1-5; possibly the D gene is TRBD1, per 5 matching bases. The CDR3: CASSLGGQPQHF. The bases read TGTGCCAGTAGTCTCGGGGGTCAGCCCCAGCATTTT.